This TCR beta chain was retrieved from a study of blood T cell repertoires in COVID-19. Study background: Sites in the United States, Italy and Spain provided acute and convalescent COVID-19 samples.

The CDR3 runs to 18 residues. The germline gives CDR1 KGHSH, CDR2 LQKENI. V lost 3 bases, J lost 6 bases, and 11 bases stayed unmatched. Method: immunoSEQ multiplex PCR; TCRdb's copy keeps in-frame clones and lacks some. Of about 73,000 clones in the sample, roughly 89% were seen once. The specimen was peripheral blood. The sequence was collected from a man of 80 years or more with acute or convalescent COVID-19. The genes are TRBV18 and TRBJ2-7, with 16 bases lining up with TRBD2. The CDR3 coding sequence is TGTGCCAGCTCACCTCGGACAGGGACTAGCGGGAGGGCCGCCGAGCAGTACTTC. As protein: CASSPRTGTSGRAAEQYF.